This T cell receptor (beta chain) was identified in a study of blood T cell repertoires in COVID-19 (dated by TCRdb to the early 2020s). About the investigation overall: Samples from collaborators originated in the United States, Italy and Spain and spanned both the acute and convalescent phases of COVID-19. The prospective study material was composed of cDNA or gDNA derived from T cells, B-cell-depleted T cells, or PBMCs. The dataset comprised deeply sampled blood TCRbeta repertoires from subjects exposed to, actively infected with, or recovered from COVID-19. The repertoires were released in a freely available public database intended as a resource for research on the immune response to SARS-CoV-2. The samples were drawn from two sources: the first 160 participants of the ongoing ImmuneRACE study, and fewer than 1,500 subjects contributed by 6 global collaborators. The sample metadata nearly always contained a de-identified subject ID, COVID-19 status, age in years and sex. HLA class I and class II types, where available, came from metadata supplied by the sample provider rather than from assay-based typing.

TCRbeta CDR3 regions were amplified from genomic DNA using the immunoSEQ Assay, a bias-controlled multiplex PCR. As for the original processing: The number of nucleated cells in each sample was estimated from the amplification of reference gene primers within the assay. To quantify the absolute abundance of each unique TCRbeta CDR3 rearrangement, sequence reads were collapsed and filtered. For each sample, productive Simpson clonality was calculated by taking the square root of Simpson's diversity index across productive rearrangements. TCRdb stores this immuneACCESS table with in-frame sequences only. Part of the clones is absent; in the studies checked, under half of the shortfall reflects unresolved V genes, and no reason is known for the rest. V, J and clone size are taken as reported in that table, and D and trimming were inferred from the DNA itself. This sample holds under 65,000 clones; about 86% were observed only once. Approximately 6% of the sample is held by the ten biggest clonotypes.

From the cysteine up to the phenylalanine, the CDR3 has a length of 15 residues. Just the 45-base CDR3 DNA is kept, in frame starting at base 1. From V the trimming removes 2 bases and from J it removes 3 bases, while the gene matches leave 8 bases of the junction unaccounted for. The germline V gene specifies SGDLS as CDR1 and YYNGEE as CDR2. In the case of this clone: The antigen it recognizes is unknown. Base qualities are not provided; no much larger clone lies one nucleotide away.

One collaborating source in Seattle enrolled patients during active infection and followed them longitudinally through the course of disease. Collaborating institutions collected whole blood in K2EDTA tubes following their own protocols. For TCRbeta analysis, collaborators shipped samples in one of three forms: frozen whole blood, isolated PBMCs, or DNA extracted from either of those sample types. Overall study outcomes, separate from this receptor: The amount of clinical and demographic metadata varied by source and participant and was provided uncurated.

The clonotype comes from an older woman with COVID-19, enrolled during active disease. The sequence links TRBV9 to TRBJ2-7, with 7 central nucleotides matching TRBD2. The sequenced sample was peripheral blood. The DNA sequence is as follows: TGTGCCAGCAGCGTGGGAGCTAGCGGAGACTACGAGCAGTACTTC. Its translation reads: CASSVGASGDYEQYF. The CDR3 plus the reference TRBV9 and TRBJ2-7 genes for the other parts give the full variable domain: DSGVTQTPKHLITATGQRVTLRCSPRSGDLSVYWYQQSLDQGLQFLIQYYNGEERAKGNILERFSAQQFPDLHSELNLSSLELGDSALYFCASSVGASGDYEQYFGPGTRLTVT.